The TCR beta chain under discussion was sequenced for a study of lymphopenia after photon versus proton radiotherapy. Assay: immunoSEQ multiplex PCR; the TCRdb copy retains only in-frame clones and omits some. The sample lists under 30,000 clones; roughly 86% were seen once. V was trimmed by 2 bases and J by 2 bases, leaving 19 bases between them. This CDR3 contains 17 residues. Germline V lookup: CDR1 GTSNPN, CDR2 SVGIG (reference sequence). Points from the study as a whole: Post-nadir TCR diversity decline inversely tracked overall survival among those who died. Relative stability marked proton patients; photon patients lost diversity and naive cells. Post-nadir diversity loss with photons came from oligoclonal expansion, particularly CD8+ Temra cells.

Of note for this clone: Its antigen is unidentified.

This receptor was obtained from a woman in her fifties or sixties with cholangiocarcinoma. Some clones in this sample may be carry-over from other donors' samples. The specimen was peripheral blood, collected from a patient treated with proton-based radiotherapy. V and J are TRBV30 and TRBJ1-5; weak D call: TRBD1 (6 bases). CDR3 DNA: TGTGCCTGGAGTCCCAGAGGGGGGGCTTTTGGCAATCAGCCCCAGCATTTT. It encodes CAWSPRGGAFGNQPQHF. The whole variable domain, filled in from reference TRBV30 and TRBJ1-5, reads SQTIHQWPATLVQPVGSPLSLECTVEGTSNPNLYWYRQAAGRGLQLLFYSVGIGQISSEVPQNLSASRPQDRQFILSSKKLLLSDSGFYLCAWSPRGGAFGNQPQHFGDGTRLSIL.